Reported below is one T cell receptor beta chain. Losses at the gene ends were 6 bases for V and 4 bases for J; bases not matched to a gene: 10. This CDR3 region has 15 residues. Germline V lookup: CDR1 SQVTM, CDR2 ANQGSEA. This sample stems from a study of beta chain features in type 1 diabetes. Expressed TCRB transcripts got sequenced, as all isolated RNA was reverse transcribed. Assay: immunoSEQ multiplex PCR; the TCRdb copy retains only in-frame clones and omits some. The sample consists of hundreds of thousands of clones, 30% of them appearing once. This TCR came from a man between 18 and 35 years old in good health. The specimen sequenced was naive CD4+ T cells from blood. The genes are TRBV29-1 and TRBJ2-1; 9 bases agree with TRBD2. DNA for the CDR3: TGCAGCGTCGGGACTAGCCAAGGGCCGTACAATGAGCAGTTCTTC. Translation gives CSVGTSQGPYNEQFF.